These T cell receptor beta chains were read from a single sample in a study of T cell repertoires in cytomegalovirus infection. TCRdb reprocessed the reads via MiXCR and lists one record per CDR3 protein. The profile covers around 770,000 distinct CDR3 sequences, with almost 30% appearing a single time and about an eighth taken by the ten largest. Their antigen targets remain unknown. The starting material was cultured CD8+ T cells from PBMCs, obtained from culture after CMV antigen stimulation. All receptors come from a human donor in good health (CMV status not recorded). Some clones in this sample may be carry-over from other donors' samples. Both conserved end residues are part of each CDR3. A D gene is named only where the DNA matches it firmly. Not all rows give a size; the values are once, few, many and, for expanded clones, a class.

D gene: .
clone size: .
V gene: TRBV5-6
J gene: TRBJ2-2
CDR3 DNA: TGTGCCAGCAGCTTGGCCGGGGGAAGGGCCGGGGAGCTGTTTTTT
CDR3 protein: CASSLAGGRAGELFF

D gene: TRBD1
clone size: .
V gene: TRBV7-9
J gene: TRBJ2-5
CDR3 DNA: TGTGCCAGCAGCTCCCGGGACAGAGAGTACCAAGAGACCCAGTACTTC
CDR3 protein: CASSSRDREYQETQYF

D gene: TRBD1
clone size: .
V gene: TRBV19
J gene: TRBJ2-5
CDR3 DNA: TGTGCCAGTAGTTCTCAATTCTTCGGACAGGGGGCCTATCTGGAGACCCAGTACTTC
CDR3 protein: CASSSQFFGQGAYLETQYF

D gene: TRBD1
clone size: .
V gene: TRBV12-3/TRBV12-4
J gene: TRBJ1-2
CDR3 DNA: TGTGCCAGCAGTACGAATCTGGGACAGAACTATGGCTACACCTTC
CDR3 protein: CASSTNLGQNYGYTF

D gene: .
clone size: few
V gene: TRBV4-3
J gene: TRBJ2-5
CDR3 DNA: TGCGCCAGCAGACTCAGAGTGGACCAAGAGACCCAGTACTTC
CDR3 protein: CASRLRVDQETQYF

D gene: .
clone size: few
V gene: TRBV6-6
J gene: TRBJ1-1
CDR3 DNA: TGTGCCAGCAGTAACACCGGGACTGAAGCTTTCTTT
CDR3 protein: CASSNTGTEAFF

D gene: TRBD1
clone size: few
V gene: TRBV27
J gene: TRBJ1-1
CDR3 DNA: TGTGCCAGCATTTCGACAGGGGACACTGAAGCTTTCTTT
CDR3 protein: CASISTGDTEAFF

D gene: TRBD1
clone size: few
V gene: TRBV6-5
J gene: TRBJ2-1
CDR3 DNA: TGTGCCAGCAGTTACTACAGGGGTAATGAGCAGTTCTTC
CDR3 protein: CASSYYRGNEQFF

D gene: TRBD2
clone size: many
V gene: TRBV7-2
J gene: TRBJ2-2
CDR3 DNA: TGTGCCAGCAGCTTCACTAGCGGGGGCCTCAACACCGGGGAGCTGTTTTTT
CDR3 protein: CASSFTSGGLNTGELFF

D gene: .
clone size: few
V gene: TRBV7-9
J gene: TRBJ1-4
CDR3 DNA: TGTGCCAGCAGCTTAGCGCAGGCGAGTTATGAAAAACTGTTTTTT
CDR3 protein: CASSLAQASYEKLFF

D gene: TRBD1
clone size: many
V gene: TRBV7-6
J gene: TRBJ1-1
CDR3 DNA: TGTGCCAGCAGCCCAAACAGGGGTCTTGAAGCTTTCTTT
CDR3 protein: CASSPNRGLEAFF

D gene: .
clone size: many
V gene: TRBV7-6
J gene: TRBJ1-6
CDR3 DNA: TGTGCCAGCAGTTCGAGCTATAATTCACCCCTCCACTTT
CDR3 protein: CASSSSYNSPLHF

D gene: .
clone size: few
V gene: TRBV7-9
J gene: TRBJ2-6
CDR3 DNA: TGTGCCAGCAGCCAGGCGGGGTTTGGGGCCAACGTCCTGACTTTC
CDR3 protein: CASSQAGFGANVLTF

D gene: TRBD2
clone size: many
V gene: TRBV7-6
J gene: TRBJ2-3
CDR3 DNA: TGTGCCAGCAGCTTCTCGGCGGGGGGAGCAAGGGATACGCAGTATTTT
CDR3 protein: CASSFSAGGARDTQYF

D gene: .
clone size: .
V gene: TRBV4-3
J gene: TRBJ1-4
CDR3 DNA: TGCGCCAGCAGCCAAGGAAACAGGGTTAATGAAAAACTGTTTTTT
CDR3 protein: CASSQGNRVNEKLFF

D gene: .
clone size: few
V gene: TRBV12-3/TRBV12-4
J gene: TRBJ1-5
CDR3 DNA: TGTGCCAGCAGCCCTGACCTGGTGAGTCAGCCCCAGCATTTT
CDR3 protein: CASSPDLVSQPQHF

D gene: .
clone size: .
V gene: TRBV7-9
J gene: TRBJ2-5
CDR3 DNA: TGTGCCAGCAGCTTAGGGCTACAAACGACCCAGTACTTC
CDR3 protein: CASSLGLQTTQYF

D gene: .
clone size: few
V gene: TRBV12-3/TRBV12-4
J gene: TRBJ2-3
CDR3 DNA: TGTGCCAGCAGTTTAATCGGACTCGGTACCACAGATACGCAGTATTTT
CDR3 protein: CASSLIGLGTTDTQYF

D gene: .
clone size: few
V gene: TRBV5-4
J gene: TRBJ1-1
CDR3 DNA: TGTGCCAGCACCCTGGACAGCACTGAAGCTTTCTTT
CDR3 protein: CASTLDSTEAFF

D gene: .
clone size: few
V gene: TRBV4-2
J gene: TRBJ1-2
CDR3 DNA: TGTGCCAGCAGCCACGGTGGATATAACTATGGCTACACCTTC
CDR3 protein: CASSHGGYNYGYTF

D gene: TRBD2
clone size: .
V gene: TRBV27
J gene: TRBJ2-2
CDR3 DNA: TGTGCCAGCAGTTTACTCGCTAGCGGCTACACCGGGGAGCTGTTTTTT
CDR3 protein: CASSLLASGYTGELFF

D gene: .
clone size: many
V gene: TRBV7-8
J gene: TRBJ1-5
CDR3 DNA: TGTGCCAGCAGCCGTCAAGGGCAGAGCAATCAGCCCCAGCATTTT
CDR3 protein: CASSRQGQSNQPQHF

D gene: TRBD1
clone size: .
V gene: TRBV9
J gene: TRBJ1-2
CDR3 DNA: TGTGCCAGCAGCCCCTCCGGGACAGGGGGATATGGCTACACCTTC
CDR3 protein: CASSPSGTGGYGYTF

D gene: TRBD1
clone size: .
V gene: TRBV7-2
J gene: TRBJ1-2
CDR3 DNA: TGTGCCAGCAGCTGGGGACAGTTACCTAACTATGGCTACACCTTC
CDR3 protein: CASSWGQLPNYGYTF

D gene: .
clone size: few
V gene: TRBV7-3
J gene: TRBJ1-1
CDR3 DNA: TGTGCCAGCAGCCATCTCAGGGGACGATGGGAAGCTTTCTTT
CDR3 protein: CASSHLRGRWEAFF

D gene: TRBD2
clone size: .
V gene: TRBV5-4
J gene: TRBJ2-1
CDR3 DNA: TGTGCCAGCAGCTTTTCGACTAGCGGCAGTGAGCAGTTCTTC
CDR3 protein: CASSFSTSGSEQFF

D gene: TRBD1
clone size: .
V gene: TRBV29-1
J gene: TRBJ1-4
CDR3 DNA: TGCAGCGCCTATTACAGGGGAGAACTGTTTTTT
CDR3 protein: CSAYYRGELFF

D gene: .
clone size: .
V gene: TRBV27
J gene: TRBJ1-1
CDR3 DNA: TGTGCCAGCAATTGGGGGGCCCGGAACACTGAAGCTTTCTTT
CDR3 protein: CASNWGARNTEAFF

D gene: .
clone size: .
V gene: TRBV6-2/TRBV6-3
J gene: TRBJ2-4
CDR3 DNA: TGTGCCAGCAGTCCCAGCGACAACCGAGCCAAAAACATTCAGTACTTC
CDR3 protein: CASSPSDNRAKNIQYF

D gene: .
clone size: .
V gene: TRBV4-3
J gene: TRBJ2-4
CDR3 DNA: TGCGCCAGCAGCCAAGATGGGGGGCGCGAAAACATTCAGTACTTC
CDR3 protein: CASSQDGGRENIQYF

D gene: .
clone size: .
V gene: TRBV6-6
J gene: TRBJ1-4
CDR3 DNA: TGTGCCAGCAGCTCCACCCTGAATATTAATGAAAAACTGTTTTTT
CDR3 protein: CASSSTLNINEKLFF

D gene: .
clone size: .
V gene: TRBV12-3/TRBV12-4
J gene: TRBJ1-1
CDR3 DNA: TGTGCCAGCAGTCTTGACCCCGGGACCCCGAACACTGAAGCTTTCTTT
CDR3 protein: CASSLDPGTPNTEAFF

D gene: .
clone size: .
V gene: TRBV12-3/TRBV12-4
J gene: TRBJ2-3
CDR3 DNA: TGTGCCACTGGATTCCGCACAGATACGCAGTATTTT
CDR3 protein: CATGFRTDTQYF

D gene: TRBD1
clone size: .
V gene: TRBV24-1
J gene: TRBJ2-1
CDR3 DNA: TGTGCCACCAGCCCCCGACAGGGCCTTTATGAGCAGTTCTTC
CDR3 protein: CATSPRQGLYEQFF

D gene: .
clone size: .
V gene: TRBV11-3
J gene: TRBJ2-1
CDR3 DNA: TGTGCCAGCAGCCCAGATTGGGCAGGGAGGAGCAATGAGCAGTTCTTC
CDR3 protein: CASSPDWAGRSNEQFF

D gene: TRBD1
clone size: few
V gene: TRBV7-2
J gene: TRBJ2-3
CDR3 DNA: TGTGCCAGCAGCTTCCCCCCCGGGACAGAGCTCACAGATACGCAGTATTTT
CDR3 protein: CASSFPPGTELTDTQYF

D gene: .
clone size: .
V gene: TRBV12-3/TRBV12-4
J gene: TRBJ2-7
CDR3 DNA: TGTGCCAGCAGTCCGTGGGGGCGCCCTTCCTACGAGCAGTACTTC
CDR3 protein: CASSPWGRPSYEQYF

D gene: TRBD2
clone size: few
V gene: TRBV12-3/TRBV12-4
J gene: TRBJ2-2
CDR3 DNA: TGTGCCAGCAACTGGGGACTAGCTACCGGGGAGCTGTTTTTT
CDR3 protein: CASNWGLATGELFF

D gene: TRBD2
clone size: many
V gene: TRBV7-2
J gene: TRBJ2-5
CDR3 DNA: TGTGCCAGCAGCTTAGAGGGACTAGCGGGGTCCATGGCCCAGTACTTC
CDR3 protein: CASSLEGLAGSMAQYF

D gene: .
clone size: .
V gene: TRBV7-9
J gene: TRBJ2-5
CDR3 DNA: TGTGCCAGCAGCTCCTCGGGGGCTAGGGAGACCCAGTACTTC
CDR3 protein: CASSSSGARETQYF

D gene: .
clone size: few
V gene: TRBV12-3/TRBV12-4
J gene: TRBJ1-6
CDR3 DNA: TGTGCCAGCAGCCATGATCGAGGGGCCTATAATTCACCCCTCCACTTT
CDR3 protein: CASSHDRGAYNSPLHF

D gene: TRBD2
clone size: few
V gene: TRBV7-6
J gene: TRBJ2-1
CDR3 DNA: TGTGCCAGCAACCGACTAGCGGGGGGAAAACCGACCTACAATGAGCAGTTCTTC
CDR3 protein: CASNRLAGGKPTYNEQFF

D gene: .
clone size: many
V gene: TRBV7-2
J gene: TRBJ1-5
CDR3 DNA: TGTGCCAGCACCCCAGGGCTAAATCAGCCCCAGCATTTT
CDR3 protein: CASTPGLNQPQHF

D gene: TRBD2
clone size: .
V gene: TRBV7-2
J gene: TRBJ2-2
CDR3 DNA: TGTGCCAGCAGCTCCGGGACTAGCGTCTTGAACACCGGGGAGCTGTTTTTT
CDR3 protein: CASSSGTSVLNTGELFF

D gene: TRBD1
clone size: .
V gene: TRBV6-5
J gene: TRBJ1-2
CDR3 DNA: TGTGCCAGCAGTTCGGGGACAGAGACTAACTATGGCTACACCTTC
CDR3 protein: CASSSGTETNYGYTF

D gene: .
clone size: few
V gene: TRBV24-1
J gene: TRBJ2-2
CDR3 DNA: TGTGCCACCAGTGATACGGGCAGGAACACCGGGGAGCTGTTTTTT
CDR3 protein: CATSDTGRNTGELFF

D gene: .
clone size: few
V gene: TRBV6-1
J gene: TRBJ1-2
CDR3 DNA: TGTGCCAGCAGTGAAGCGGCAGGGTTACCGATCCACCCAGCTAACTATGGCTACACCTTC
CDR3 protein: CASSEAAGLPIHPANYGYTF

D gene: TRBD1
clone size: once
V gene: TRBV9
J gene: TRBJ2-5
CDR3 DNA: TGTGCCAGCAGCGGGGGACAGAGCCAAGAGACCCAGTACTTC
CDR3 protein: CASSGGQSQETQYF

D gene: .
clone size: few
V gene: TRBV6-5
J gene: TRBJ2-3
CDR3 DNA: TGTGCCAGCAGTCACGGGCCTCGGCGGGCAGATACGCAGTATTTT
CDR3 protein: CASSHGPRRADTQYF

D gene: .
clone size: .
V gene: TRBV5-1
J gene: TRBJ2-1
CDR3 DNA: TGCGCCACCATGTGGCGGGCCCAATACAATGAGCAGTTCTTC
CDR3 protein: CATMWRAQYNEQFF

D gene: TRBD1
clone size: few
V gene: TRBV6-2/TRBV6-3
J gene: TRBJ1-1
CDR3 DNA: TGTGCCAGCAGCCCATGGGGACAGGCAAACACTGAAGCTTTCTTT
CDR3 protein: CASSPWGQANTEAFF

D gene: .
clone size: .
V gene: TRBV29-1
J gene: TRBJ1-1
CDR3 DNA: TGCAGCGTTGATTGGACGGTAACTGAAGCTTTCTTT
CDR3 protein: CSVDWTVTEAFF

D gene: .
clone size: many
V gene: TRBV7-9
J gene: TRBJ1-2
CDR3 DNA: TGTGCCAGCAGCCTCCCCGGGCCGAAGGGAGTTAATGACGGCTACACCTTC
CDR3 protein: CASSLPGPKGVNDGYTF

D gene: .
clone size: .
V gene: TRBV18
J gene: TRBJ2-1
CDR3 DNA: TGTGCCAGCTCCCCCCAGGGGCCGTATAACAATGAGCAGTTCTTC
CDR3 protein: CASSPQGPYNNEQFF